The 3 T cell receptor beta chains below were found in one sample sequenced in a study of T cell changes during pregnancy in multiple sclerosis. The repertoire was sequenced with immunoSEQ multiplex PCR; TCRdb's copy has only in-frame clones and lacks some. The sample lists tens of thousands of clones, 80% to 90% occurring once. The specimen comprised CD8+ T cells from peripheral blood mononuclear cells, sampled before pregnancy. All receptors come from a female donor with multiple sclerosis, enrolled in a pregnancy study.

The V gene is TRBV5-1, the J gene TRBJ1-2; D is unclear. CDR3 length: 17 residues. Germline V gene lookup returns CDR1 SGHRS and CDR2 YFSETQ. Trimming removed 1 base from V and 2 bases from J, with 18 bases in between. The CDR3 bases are TGCGCCAGCAGCTTGTATTTGTCAGTCAAAACGAACTATGGCTACACCTTC. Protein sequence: CASSLYLSVKTNYGYTF.

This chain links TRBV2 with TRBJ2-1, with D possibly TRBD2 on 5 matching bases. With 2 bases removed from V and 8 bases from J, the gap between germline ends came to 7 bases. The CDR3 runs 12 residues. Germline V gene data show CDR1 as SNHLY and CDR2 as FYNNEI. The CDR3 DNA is TGTGCCAGCAGTGAAATGAGGGATGAGCAGTTCTTC. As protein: CASSEMRDEQFF.

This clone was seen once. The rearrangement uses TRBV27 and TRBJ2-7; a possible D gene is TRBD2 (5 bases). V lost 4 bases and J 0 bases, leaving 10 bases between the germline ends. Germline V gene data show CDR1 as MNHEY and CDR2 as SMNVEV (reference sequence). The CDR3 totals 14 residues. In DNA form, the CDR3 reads TGTGCCAGCAGTTCCTCGGACTTCTCCTACGAGCAGTACTTC. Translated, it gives CASSSSDFSYEQYF.